This note documents a single T cell receptor beta chain sequence. Its target is unknown. Other DNA sequences in this specimen translate into the identical CDR3. The sample comes from a study of shared clonotypes between healthy human individuals. V lost 5 bases and J 4 bases, leaving 6 bases between the germline ends. The CDR3 length is 11 residues. Per germline, CDR1 GTSNPN and CDR2 SVGIG (reference sequence). The study's findings and limits: Tissue TCR repertoires likely differ from these blood-only repertoires.

Genomic DNA belonging to each subset was distributed in equal measure over several immunoSEQ plates. Original methodology: Filtering differed since immunoSEQ provided only junctions, with no quality scores. The table came from immunoSEQ multiplex PCR; TCRdb's copy has only in-frame clones and leaves some out. Clonal size and the V and J genes are those of that table, whereas D and trimming came from the DNA. The sample includes about half a million clones, around 80% of them seen just once. Those who donated, Caucasian adults without exception, all lived in Nashville, Tennessee. Sequences were obtained from PBMCs. This sequence originates from a middle-aged woman in good health. Some clones in this sample may be carry-over from other donors' samples. This sequence joins TRBV30 and TRBJ2-1; D is possibly TRBD2 (6 bases). In DNA, the CDR3 is TGTGCCTGGCGGGGGTACAATGAGCAGTTCTTC. The encoded protein is CAWRGYNEQFF.